The 12 T cell receptor beta chains below were found in one sample sequenced in a study of blood T cell repertoires in COVID-19. Sequenced by immunoSEQ multiplex PCR; TCRdb stores in-frame clones only, minus some. The data show some 300,000 clones, around 87% seen once. What was sequenced was peripheral blood. Source of these receptors: a woman in her forties with COVID-19, enrolled during active disease.

This clone was recorded a few times. This chain links TRBV12-3 or TRBV12-4 with TRBJ1-1; D perhaps matches TRBD1 (6 bases). The CDR3 covers 11 residues. V was pared by 7 bases and J by 10 bases, with 13 bases between. CDR3 in amino acids: CASTIGGGAFF. The CDR3 DNA reads TGTGCCAGCACCATAGGGGGGGGAGCTTTCTTT.

This clone has just a few counts. The V call is TRBV5-6, the J call TRBJ1-1; 7 bases align to TRBD1. There are 12 residues in the CDR3. In germline, CDR1 is SGHDT, CDR2 YYEEEE. The V and J ends lost 4 bases and 4 bases, in that order; junction bases with no gene match: 1. The CDR3 coding sequence is TGTGCCAGCAGCGGGGACAGCACTGAAGCTTTCTTT. This gives the protein CASSGDSTEAFF.

The chain carries TRBV30 and TRBJ1-1; 8 bases line up with TRBD1. The CDR3 totals 15 residues. V was pared by 8 bases and J by 0 bases, with 11 bases of the junction left unmatched. In germline, CDR1 is GTSNPN, CDR2 SVGIG (reference sequence). CDR3: CALAYRGTLNTEAFF. For the CDR3, the DNA is TGTGCCCTCGCTTACAGGGGGACCTTGAACACTGAAGCTTTCTTT.

This clone was observed a handful of times. The J gene is TRBJ1-5, the V gene TRBV2; no reliable D call. Germline V gene sequence: CDR1 SNHLY, CDR2 FYNNEI. There are 14 residues in the CDR3. Trimming shortened V by 6 bases and J by 0 bases, and 9 bases separated the two germline ends. The chain's CDR3 is CASSRQLSNQPQHF. CDR3 bases: TGTGCCAGCAGCAGACAACTTAGCAATCAGCCCCAGCATTTT.

This clone was counted once. The genes are TRBV19 and TRBJ2-5, with unresolved D. V lost 0 bases, J lost 1 base, and 9 bases lay in between. The germline V gene has CDR1 LNHDA and CDR2 SQIVND (reference sequence). The CDR3 sequence is 15 residues long. The CDR3: CASSIDLLPQETQYF. The DNA for the CDR3 is TGTGCCAGTAGTATAGATCTCCTACCCCAAGAGACCCAGTACTTC.

J is TRBJ2-3 and V is TRBV19; a weak D match, TRBD1 (6 bases). Germline V gives CDR1 LNHDA, CDR2 SQIVND (reference sequence). The CDR3 is 14 residues long. V was clipped by 6 bases and J by 0 bases, with 10 bases between them. The CDR3 protein is CASRDRLSTDTQYF. The CDR3 DNA reads as TGTGCCAGTAGAGACAGGCTCAGCACAGATACGCAGTATTTT.

The chain carries TRBV19 and TRBJ2-1; weak D call: TRBD1 (5 bases). Germline V gene lookup returns CDR1 LNHDA and CDR2 SQIVND (reference sequence). V lost 3 bases to trimming and J lost 5 bases, with 14 bases between them. This CDR3 has 15 residues. The CDR3 DNA is TGTGCCAGTAGTATTACCAGGGCCAATAACAATGAGCAGTTCTTC. The encoded protein is CASSITRANNNEQFF.

The chain recombines TRBV5-1 with TRBJ2-3, with a tentative D call TRBD1 (7 bases). The CDR3 runs 14 residues. Between the trimmed V and J ends, which lost 2 bases and 6 bases, there was a span of 13 bases. Per germline, CDR1 SGHRS and CDR2 YFSETQ. CDR3 sequence: CASSLSAGGDTQYF. The CDR3 DNA sequence: TGCGCCAGCAGCTTATCGGCAGGGGGGGATACGCAGTATTTT.

The chain has TRBV5-4 and TRBJ2-7; the D is unclear. In germline, CDR1 is SGHNT, CDR2 YYREEE (reference sequence). CDR3 length equals 13 residues. Between the trimmed V and J ends, which lost 4 bases and 3 bases, there was a span of 11 bases. CDR3 loop: CASSGPNLYEQYF. In DNA, the CDR3 is TGTGCCAGCAGCGGGCCCAACCTCTACGAGCAGTACTTC.

The rearrangement uses TRBV25-1 and TRBJ2-2, with a tentative D call TRBD2 (6 bases). This CDR3 spans 15 amino acids. Germline CDR1 MGHDK, CDR2 SYGVNS. Trimming took 1 base from V and 5 from J, leaving 11 bases between them. CDR3 nucleotides: TGTGCCAGCAGTGAATTGTTGGAGGGAACCGGGGAGCTGTTTTTT. Protein sequence: CASSELLEGTGELFF.

This chain connects TRBV7-9 to TRBJ2-3, with D perhaps matching TRBD1 (6 bases). The CDR3 loop spans 14 amino acids. Trimming took off 2 bases at V and 7 bases at J, with 13 bases between the two ends. From germline, CDR1 is SEHNR and CDR2 FQNEAQ (reference sequence). This CDR3 is CASSLMGAENTQYF. The DNA for the CDR3 is TGTGCCAGCAGCTTAATGGGGGCCGAGAATACGCAGTATTTT. The full variable domain, with the rest looked up from reference TRBV7-9 and TRBJ2-3, is DTGVSQNPRHKITKRGQNVTFRCDPISEHNRLYWYRQTLGQGPEFLTYFQNEAQLEKSRLLSDRFSAERPKGSFSTLEIQRTEQGDSAMYLCASSLMGAENTQYFGPGTRLTVL.

V and J are TRBV4-2 and TRBJ2-6; D is undetermined. CDR3 length: 16 amino acids. Per the germline V gene, CDR1 is LGHNA and CDR2 is YNFKEQ. Trimming cost V 5 bases and J 0 bases, with 11 bases left between them. CDR3 sequence reads: CASSSAGLSGANVLTF. The CDR3 bases are TGTGCCAGCAGCTCCGCAGGTCTCTCTGGGGCCAACGTCCTGACTTTC.